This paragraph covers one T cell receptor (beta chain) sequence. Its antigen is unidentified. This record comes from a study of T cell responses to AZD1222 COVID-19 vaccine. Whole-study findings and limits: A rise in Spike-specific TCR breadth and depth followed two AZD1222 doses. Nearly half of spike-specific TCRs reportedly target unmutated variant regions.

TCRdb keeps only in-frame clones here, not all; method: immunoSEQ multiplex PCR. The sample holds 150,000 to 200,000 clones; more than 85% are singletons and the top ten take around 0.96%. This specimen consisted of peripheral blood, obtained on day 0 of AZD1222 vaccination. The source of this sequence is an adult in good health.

The CDR3 loop is CASTPGGRETQYF. CDR3 in DNA: TGTGCCAGCACCCCCGGCGGTCGTGAGACCCAGTACTTC. The J gene is TRBJ2-5, the V gene TRBV12-3 or TRBV12-4; D is uncertain. CDR3 size: 13 residues. The V and J ends lost 7 bases and 5 bases respectively, with 14 bases between them.